The 23 T cell receptor beta chains in this list originate from one sample, sequenced in a study of cytomegalovirus exposure and HLA in healthy donors. The primer mix had 60 Vbeta and 13 Jbeta primers. Some clones are missing from TCRdb's copy, which holds only in-frame ones; the method was immunoSEQ multiplex PCR. The repertoire has roughly 110,000 clones, around 70% of them found once; the top ten carry roughly 0.79%. Sequenced input: PBMCs. Receptor source: a boy younger than 18 in good health and CMV-seronegative.

The V call is TRBV5-1, the J call TRBJ1-5; D is undetermined. V gave up 0 bases and J gave up 3 bases, with 4 bases separating them. This CDR3 region has 13 residues. Germline V gene sequence: CDR1 SGHRS, CDR2 YFSETQ. Here the CDR3 reads CASSLAINQPQHF. CDR3 bases: TGCGCCAGCAGCTTGGCCATCAATCAGCCCCAGCATTTT.

The chain is built from TRBV5-1 and TRBJ2-7, with 15 bases that match TRBD2. CDR3 size: 15 residues. Germline V gene lookup returns CDR1 SGHRS and CDR2 YFSETQ. Trimming took 2 bases from V and 6 from J; bases not matched to a gene: 3. CDR3 sequence: CASSFGLAGGIEQYF. The CDR3 nucleotides are TGCGCCAGCAGCTTCGGACTAGCGGGGGGGATCGAGCAGTACTTC. Filled out from reference TRBV5-1 and TRBJ2-7, the complete variable domain reads KAGVTQTPRYLIKTRGQQVTLSCSPISGHRSVSWYQQTPGQGLQFLFEYFSETQRNKGNFPGRFSGRQFSNSRSEMNVSTLELGDSALYLCASSFGLAGGIEQYFGPGTRLTVT.

The V and J genes are TRBV30 and TRBJ2-4; 11 bases fit TRBD2. This CDR3 comprises 16 residues. V lost 0 bases, J lost 3 bases, and 4 bases stayed unmatched. From germline, CDR1 is GTSNPN and CDR2 SVGIG (reference sequence). CDR3 residues: CAWSVLLAGGKNIQYF. The CDR3 bases are TGTGCCTGGAGTGTACTGCTAGCGGGAGGCAAAAACATTCAGTACTTC.

This sequence joins TRBV9 and TRBJ2-7; D remains unclear. The CDR3 is 13 residues long. Trimming stripped 4 bases from V and 1 base from J, with 9 bases between. Per the germline V gene, CDR1 is SGDLS and CDR2 is YYNGEE. As DNA, the CDR3 is TGTGCCAGCAGCCCGGCCGGGTCCTACGAGCAGTACTTC. As protein: CASSPAGSYEQYF.

The CDR3 DNA is TGTGCCTGGAGTGTACTACGGACTAGCGGGTCATCAAGCCGCCAAGAGACCCAGTACTTC. It encodes CAWSVLRTSGSSSRQETQYF. V usage is TRBV30 and J usage is TRBJ2-5; 11 positions agree with TRBD2. Germline V CDR1 and CDR2: GTSNPN, SVGIG (reference sequence). The CDR3 length is 20 residues. Trimming took 0 bases from V and 1 from J; bases not matched to a gene: 16.

This chain links TRBV6-1 with TRBJ1-1; tentatively, D is TRBD1 (5 bases). This CDR3 region has 15 residues. Germline-derived CDR1 and CDR2 are MNHNS and SASEGT. The V gene lost 5 bases and the J gene lost 3 bases, with 16 bases spanning the gap. CDR3 DNA sequence: TGTGCCAGCAGTCGAACAGGTGCTGGGGACACTGAAGCTTTCTTT. Its translation is CASSRTGAGDTEAFF.

The chain combines TRBV27 with TRBJ1-2; 10 nucleotides align to TRBD1. Germline loops: CDR1 MNHEY, CDR2 SMNVEV (reference sequence). The V and J ends lost 4 bases and 5 bases, in that order; junction bases with no gene match: 7. The CDR3 is 15 amino acids. Here the CDR3 reads CASSSPGQGPYGYTF. The DNA of the CDR3 is TGTGCCAGCAGTTCCCCGGGACAGGGGCCGTATGGCTACACCTTC.

CDR3 amino acids: CASSQGLGQGSYEQYF. CDR3 nucleotides: TGCGCCAGCAGCCAAGGGCTTGGACAGGGCTCCTACGAGCAGTACTTC. This sequence joins TRBV4-1 and TRBJ2-7, with TRBD1 identical over 8 bases. The germline gives CDR1 MGHRA, CDR2 YSYEKL. Losses at the gene ends were 1 base for V and 0 bases for J; bases not matched to a gene: 5. The CDR3 spans 16 residues.

The chain recombines TRBV5-1 with TRBJ2-1; 15 nucleotides match TRBD2. V shed 4 bases and J 9 bases; nucleotides not matched to a gene: 8. This CDR3 spans 16 amino acids. CDR1 SGHRS and CDR2 YFSETQ come from the germline V gene. The DNA for the CDR3 is TGCGCCAGCAGCGCGGGACTAGCGGGAGGTGGCAGTGAGCAGTTCTTC. Residues: CASSAGLAGGGSEQFF.

This clone was counted only a few times. The chain employs TRBV6-5 and TRBJ2-3, with D hard to call. This CDR3 is built from 13 residues. Trimming pared 4 bases from V and 0 bases from J, leaving 5 bases between. Per germline, CDR1 MNHEY and CDR2 SVGAGI. CDR3 residues: CASSSTSTDTQYF. The DNA of the CDR3 is TGTGCCAGCAGTTCGACTAGCACAGATACGCAGTATTTT.

The rearrangement uses TRBV2 and TRBJ2-5, with 13 bases identical to TRBD2. J lost 5 bases, V lost 5 bases, and 2 bases had no gene match. The CDR3 is 14 residues long. Germline V gene lookup returns CDR1 SNHLY and CDR2 FYNNEI. The CDR3 DNA reads TGTGCCAGCAGTATGGGACTAGCGGGGGAGACCCAGTACTTC. Translation: CASSMGLAGETQYF.

This CDR3 reads CASSLAGGPFGETQYF. Written as DNA, the CDR3 is TGCGCCAGCAGCTTGGCGGGGGGGCCTTTCGGCGAGACCCAGTACTTC. The chain uses TRBV5-1 and TRBJ2-5; 8 nucleotides agree with TRBD2. This CDR3 contains 16 residues. Germline V gene lookup returns CDR1 SGHRS and CDR2 YFSETQ. V lost 0 bases, J lost 5 bases, and 9 bases stayed unmatched. The full variable domain, with the rest looked up from reference TRBV5-1 and TRBJ2-5, is KAGVTQTPRYLIKTRGQQVTLSCSPISGHRSVSWYQQTPGQGLQFLFEYFSETQRNKGNFPGRFSGRQFSNSRSEMNVSTLELGDSALYLCASSLAGGPFGETQYFGPGTRLLVL.

The gene calls are TRBV7-9 and TRBJ2-5; 7 nucleotides line up with TRBD2. The V segment lost 0 bases and the J segment 5 bases; nucleotides outside the gene matches: 3. Germline V gene lookup returns CDR1 SEHNR and CDR2 FQNEAQ (reference sequence). The CDR3 length is 14 residues. The CDR3 coding sequence is TGTGCCAGCAGCTTAGCAGGGGAGGGGGAGACCCAGTACTTC. Translated: CASSLAGEGETQYF.

The chain joins TRBV30 to TRBJ1-5, with no clear D. The CDR3 has 17 residues. CDR1 GTSNPN and CDR2 SVGIG come from the germline V gene (reference sequence). Trimming shortened V by 5 bases and J by 2 bases, and 22 bases separated the two germline ends. For the CDR3, the DNA is TGTGCCTGGTCCTATAAGCTCCGTCGAGGTGGCAATCAGCCCCAGCATTTT. It yields the protein CAWSYKLRRGGNQPQHF.

This sequence joins TRBV2 and TRBJ2-1; no clear D. Trimming cost V 7 bases and J 8 bases, with 6 bases left between them. The germline CDR1 and CDR2 sequences are SNHLY and FYNNEI. The CDR3 covers 10 residues. In DNA form, the CDR3 reads TGTGCCAGCACAGTTCATGAGCAGTTCTTC. Its translation is CASTVHEQFF.

J is TRBJ2-2 and V is TRBV2; TRBD1 agrees at 9 bases. Unmatched junction bases numbered 8, after V lost 8 bases and J lost 7 bases. This CDR3 comprises 14 residues. Germline V gene lookup returns CDR1 SNHLY and CDR2 FYNNEI. DNA of the CDR3: TGTGCCAGCGGCCGGGACAGGGTTCGCGGGGAGCTGTTTTTT. This gives the protein CASGRDRVRGELFF. Filled out from reference TRBV2 and TRBJ2-2, the complete variable domain reads EPEVTQTPSHQVTQMGQEVILRCVPISNHLYFYWYRQILGQKVEFLVSFYNNEISEKSEIFDDQFSVERPDGSNFTLKIRSTKLEDSAMYFCASGRDRVRGELFFGEGSRLTVL.

The CDR3 coding sequence is TGTGCCTGGAGCAAATCCGGACTAGCGGGATCCGAGCAGTACTTC. Translated, it gives CAWSKSGLAGSEQYF. J is TRBJ2-5 and V is TRBV30, with 12 bases identical to TRBD2. The assigned J gene may be wrong: the sequence end matches TRBJ2-7 better. CDR1 is GTSNPN, CDR2 SVGIG, per germline (reference sequence). The CDR3 has 15 residues.

The V gene is TRBV11-2, the J gene TRBJ2-1; TRBD1 aligns across 9 bases. Unmatched junction bases numbered 7, after V lost 3 bases and J lost 4 bases. The CDR3 has 16 residues. Germline CDR1 is SGHAT and CDR2 is FQNNGV. The CDR3 loop is CASSFLGQGWYNEQFF. The DNA of the CDR3 is TGTGCCAGCAGCTTCCTTGGACAGGGGTGGTACAATGAGCAGTTCTTC.

The rearrangement joins TRBV4-1 to TRBJ2-3, with no clear D. Germline V CDR1 and CDR2: MGHRA, YSYEKL. CDR3 length: 15 amino acids. Trimming cost V 1 base and J 2 bases, with 10 bases left between them. The DNA of the CDR3 is TGCGCCAGCAGCCAAGTAGGAGACCTCACAGATACGCAGTATTTT. Its translation: CASSQVGDLTDTQYF.

This rearrangement joins TRBV5-1 to TRBJ1-5; possibly TRBD1 for D (5 bases). The CDR3 is 13 amino acids. Between the trimmed V and J ends, which lost 3 bases and 7 bases, there was a span of 11 bases. Germline assignment: CDR1 SGHRS and CDR2 YFSETQ. CDR3 DNA sequence: TGCGCCAGCAGCTCGTGGGGGGAACAGCCCCAGCATTTT. Its translation: CASSSWGEQPQHF.

This clone was recorded a few times. The V gene is TRBV2, the J gene TRBJ1-2, with 8 bases identical to TRBD1. The CDR3 is 13 amino acids. V shed 6 bases, J shed 8 bases, and the junction held 8 bases outside the gene matches. The germline V gene encodes CDR1 SNHLY and CDR2 FYNNEI. The CDR3 region is CASSGQGHGGYTF. The DNA for the CDR3 is TGTGCCAGCAGCGGACAGGGCCACGGGGGCTACACCTTC.

The chain joins TRBV29-1 to TRBJ2-7; tentative D call: TRBD1 (5 bases). The CDR3 totals 14 residues. V gave up 1 base and J gave up 8 bases, with 18 bases separating them. The germline CDR1 and CDR2 sequences are SQVTM and ANQGSEA. CDR3 protein: CSVEGLRAEGQQYF. The CDR3 coding sequence is TGCAGCGTTGAAGGGCTCAGGGCAGAAGGCCAGCAGTACTTC.

The chain joins TRBV27 to TRBJ2-2; 7 bases are shared with TRBD2. The germline CDR1 and CDR2 sequences are MNHEY and SMNVEV (reference sequence). The length of the CDR3 is 17 residues. Trimming took 5 bases from V and 1 from J; bases not matched to a gene: 10. This chain's CDR3 is CASSIQAGLKNTGELFF. The CDR3 DNA follows: TGTGCCAGCAGTATCCAAGCGGGACTAAAGAACACCGGGGAGCTGTTTTTT.